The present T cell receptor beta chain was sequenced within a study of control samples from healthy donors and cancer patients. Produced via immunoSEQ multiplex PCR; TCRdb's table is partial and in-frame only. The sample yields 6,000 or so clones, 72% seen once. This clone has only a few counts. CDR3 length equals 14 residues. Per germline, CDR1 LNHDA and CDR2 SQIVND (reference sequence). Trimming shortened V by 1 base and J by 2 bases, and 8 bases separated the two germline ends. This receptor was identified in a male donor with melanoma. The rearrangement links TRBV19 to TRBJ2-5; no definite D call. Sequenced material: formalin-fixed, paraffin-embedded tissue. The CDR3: CASSIGNRQETQYF. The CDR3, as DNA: TGTGCCAGTAGTATAGGTAACAGACAAGAGACCCAGTACTTC.